The 21 T cell receptor beta chains below were found in one sample sequenced in a study of T cell responses to AZD1222 COVID-19 vaccine. The assay was immunoSEQ multiplex PCR, and TCRdb's table has in-frame clones only and misses some. This sample has some 190,000 clones, with around nine tenths found just once. The sequenced sample was peripheral blood, obtained on day 0 of AZD1222 vaccination. Receptors originate from an adult in good health.

The chain uses TRBV6-5 and TRBJ1-2, with unresolved D. The ends were cut back, 2 bases at V and 2 bases at J, with 6 bases in the middle. This CDR3 region has 13 residues. Germline-derived CDR1 and CDR2 are MNHEY and SVGAGI. DNA for the CDR3: TGTGCCAGCAGTTACGCCCTGAACTATGGCTACACCTTC. It specifies CASSYALNYGYTF.

V and J are TRBV7-9 and TRBJ2-6; D remains unclear. This CDR3 is built from 15 residues. With 3 bases removed from V and 0 bases from J, the gap between germline ends came to 6 bases. Germline V gives CDR1 SEHNR, CDR2 FQNEAQ (reference sequence). Here the CDR3 DNA reads TGTGCCAGCAGCTTTCCTGACTCTGGGGCCAACGTCCTGACTTTC. Its protein product is CASSFPDSGANVLTF.

The chain carries TRBV7-9 and TRBJ2-7; D unclear. The CDR3 totals 13 residues. V was cut by 5 bases and J by 8 bases, with 16 bases left in between. Germline values: CDR1 SEHNR, CDR2 FQNEAQ (reference sequence). The CDR3 bases are TGTGCCAGCAGCCCCCGGTTAGGATCGCAGCAGTACTTC. Residues: CASSPRLGSQQYF.

CDR3 nucleotide sequence: TGCGCCAGCAGCCAAGGTACGGCAACTAATGAAAAACTGTTTTTT. Amino acids: CASSQGTATNEKLFF. The V and J genes are TRBV4-1 and TRBJ1-4, with D unclear. CDR1 MGHRA and CDR2 YSYEKL come from the germline V gene. CDR3 length equals 15 residues. Trimming took 1 base from V and 0 from J, leaving 6 bases between them.

The chain uses TRBV27 and TRBJ2-5; no clear D gene. V lost 4 bases and J 1 base, leaving 10 bases between the germline ends. CDR3 length equals 14 residues. CDR1 is MNHEY, CDR2 SMNVEV, per germline (reference sequence). In nucleotides, the CDR3 is TGTGCCAGCAGTTCCACCCTTCGCCAAGAGACCCAGTACTTC. Its protein product is CASSSTLRQETQYF.

The V and J genes are TRBV9 and TRBJ1-5; D is possibly TRBD1 (5 bases). The CDR3 is 14 residues long. Germline V gives CDR1 SGDLS, CDR2 YYNGEE. V was shortened by 4 bases and J by 9 bases, with 17 bases between the two germline ends. For the CDR3, the DNA is TGTGCCAGCAGCCCTGGAGGGGTACAATGGCCCCAGCATTTT. Protein product: CASSPGGVQWPQHF.

The chain uses TRBV7-9 and TRBJ1-1; D remains ambiguous. CDR1 and CDR2 (germline): SEHNR, FQNEAQ (reference sequence). This CDR3 is built from 11 residues. The V end lost 5 bases, the J end lost 10 bases, and 11 bases lay between the germline ends. CDR3 nucleotide sequence: TGTGCCAGCAGCCCCGGCTGGGGAGCTTTCTTT. Translating it yields CASSPGWGAFF. Full variable domain (remainder filled in from reference TRBV7-9 and TRBJ1-1): DTGVSQNPRHKITKRGQNVTFRCDPISEHNRLYWYRQTLGQGPEFLTYFQNEAQLEKSRLLSDRFSAERPKGSFSTLEIQRTEQGDSAMYLCASSPGWGAFFGQGTRLTVV.

The chain carries TRBV10-3 and TRBJ2-7; 9 nucleotides line up with TRBD1. Per germline, CDR1 ENHRY and CDR2 SYGVKD. The CDR3 has 14 amino acids. Trimming cost V 6 bases and J 4 bases; bases outside gene matches: 7. The CDR3 nucleotides are TGTGCCATCAGCCGGGACAGGGTACTGTACGAGCAGTACTTC. Residues: CAISRDRVLYEQYF.

The chain recombines TRBV29-1 with TRBJ1-2; D is unresolved. There are 12 residues in the CDR3. Trimming removed 7 bases at V and 4 bases at J, with 13 bases between. Per germline, CDR1 SQVTM and CDR2 ANQGSEA. CDR3 amino acids: CSGGRSSYGYTF. The CDR3 nucleotides read TGCAGCGGCGGACGGAGCTCCTATGGCTACACCTTC.

V usage is TRBV27 and J usage is TRBJ2-1, with 7 bases lining up with TRBD2. CDR3 length: 13 residues. Trimming removed 2 bases from V and 5 bases from J; junction bases left unmatched: 0. Germline V gene sequence: CDR1 MNHEY, CDR2 SMNVEV (reference sequence). The chain's CDR3 is CASSLRGDNEQFF. The CDR3 nucleotides are TGTGCCAGCAGTTTACGGGGGGACAATGAGCAGTTCTTC.

A note on this clone: Other DNA sequences in the same sample also yield this CDR3. The chain recombines TRBV6-5 with TRBJ1-1; D not resolved. The CDR3 is 14 residues long. Trimming stripped 2 bases from V and 1 base from J, with 8 bases between. Germline V gene sequence: CDR1 MNHEY, CDR2 SVGAGI. The CDR3 nucleotides are TGTGCCAGCAGTTACACGGAGTCGAACACTGAAGCTTTCTTT. This encodes CASSYTESNTEAFF.

The chain recombines TRBV28 with TRBJ2-2; a possible D gene is TRBD2 (6 bases). The CDR3 consists of 15 residues. Germline V lookup: CDR1 MDHEN, CDR2 SYDVKM. V lost 5 bases to trimming and J lost 0 bases, with 10 bases between them. CDR3 loop: CASSTPGANTGELFF. CDR3 nucleotide sequence: TGTGCCAGCAGTACTCCGGGGGCGAACACCGGGGAGCTGTTTTTT. The variable domain in full, completed from reference TRBV28 and TRBJ2-2, reads DVKVTQSSRYLVKRTGEKVFLECVQDMDHENMFWYRQDPGLGLRLIYFSYDVKMKEKGDIPEGYSVSREKKERFSLILESASTNQTSMYLCASSTPGANTGELFFGEGSRLTVL.

This chain connects TRBV7-8 to TRBJ1-2; TRBD1 is a possible D gene (5 bases). CDR1 and CDR2 (germline): SGHVS, FQNEAQ. V gave up 5 bases and J gave up 11 bases, with 21 bases separating them. The CDR3 consists of 14 residues. CDR3 amino acids: CASSPPDIFVGYTF. The CDR3 DNA reads as TGTGCCAGCAGCCCCCCGGACATTTTTGTTGGGTACACCTTC.

This clone has only a few counts. The V and J genes are TRBV7-8 and TRBJ1-2; D unresolved. Per the germline V gene, CDR1 is SGHVS and CDR2 is FQNEAQ. The CDR3 is made up of 13 amino acids. The ends were cut back, 5 bases at V and 5 bases at J, with 12 bases in the middle. For the CDR3, the DNA is TGTGCCAGCAGCCTGGGGAGTCGATATGGCTACACCTTC. Its translation: CASSLGSRYGYTF.

This clone was picked up a small number of times. The chain joins TRBV6-6 to TRBJ1-5; D not certain. Trimming removed 2 bases at V and 0 bases at J, with 8 bases between. The CDR3 spans 15 residues. Germline CDR1 and CDR2: MNHNY and SVGAGI (reference sequence). The CDR3 sequence is CASSYGSSSNQPQHF. The DNA for the CDR3 is TGTGCCAGCAGTTACGGCAGCTCTAGCAATCAGCCCCAGCATTTT.

V and J are TRBV10-1 and TRBJ2-3; 10 bases match TRBD2. The V and J ends lost 4 bases and 3 bases, in that order; junction bases with no gene match: 7. The CDR3 has 16 residues. Germline V gene lookup returns CDR1 WNHNN and CDR2 SYGVQD (reference sequence). CDR3 sequence reads: CASSVGTSVITDTQYF. The CDR3 region has the DNA TGCGCCAGCAGTGTCGGGACTAGCGTGATTACAGATACGCAGTATTTT.

For this clone: Additional DNA sequences in this sample encode the identical CDR3. The chain joins TRBV30 to TRBJ2-7; 7 nucleotides align to TRBD1. V gave up 5 bases and J gave up 3 bases; unmatched junction bases: 4. Looked up from germline, CDR1 is GTSNPN and CDR2 is SVGIG (reference sequence). This CDR3 contains 12 residues. CDR3 sequence: CAWSAGGYEQYF. The CDR3 nucleotides read TGTGCCTGGTCCGCAGGGGGCTACGAGCAGTACTTC.

The V gene is TRBV3-1 (or the pseudogene TRBV3-2), the J gene TRBJ1-3; D not resolved. This CDR3 region has 12 residues. Per germline, CDR1 LGHDT and CDR2 YNNKEL (reference sequence). The ends were cut back, 6 bases at V and 8 bases at J, with 11 bases in the middle. The chain's CDR3 is CASRHPGDTIYF. For the CDR3, the DNA is TGTGCCAGCAGACACCCCGGGGACACCATATATTTT.

The V and J genes are TRBV3-1 (or the pseudogene TRBV3-2) and TRBJ2-7, with TRBD1 as a possible D gene (6 bases). Trimming removed 0 bases at V and 2 bases at J, with 17 bases between. Germline CDR1 is LGHDT and CDR2 is YNNKEL (reference sequence). The CDR3 consists of 17 residues. The chain's CDR3 is CASSQDQWTAPTYEQYF. CDR3 sequence (DNA): TGTGCCAGCAGCCAAGATCAGTGGACAGCCCCAACCTACGAGCAGTACTTC.

This clone was seen more than once but under ten times. The chain carries TRBV5-6 and TRBJ1-1, with D perhaps TRBD1 (5 bases). This CDR3 is 14 amino acids long. Germline lookup yields CDR1 SGHDT and CDR2 YYEEEE. The V end lost 5 bases, the J end lost 2 bases, and 13 bases lay between the germline ends. The CDR3 DNA reads as TGTGCCAGCAGGCCAAGGGGTGGCAACACTGAAGCTTTCTTT. Translating it yields CASRPRGGNTEAFF. The full variable domain, rest sourced from reference TRBV5-6 and TRBJ1-1, is DAGVTQSPTHLIKTRGQQVTLRCSPKSGHDTVSWYQQALGQGPQFIFQYYEEEERQRGNFPDRFSGHQFPNYSSELNVNALLLGDSALYLCASRPRGGNTEAFFGQGTRLTVV.

This rearrangement joins TRBV10-2 to TRBJ1-2; D is undetermined. Germline assignment: CDR1 WSHSY and CDR2 SAAADI. Between the trimmed V and J ends, which lost 7 bases and 8 bases, there was a span of 11 bases. The CDR3 totals 11 residues. The CDR3 DNA follows: TGCGCCAGCACTCAGGCAGGCGGCTACACCTTC. It encodes CASTQAGGYTF.